One and the same sample provided the 9 T cell receptor beta chains below, sequenced in a study of blood T cells in healthy people across ages. Sample-barcoded 5' priming and a J-beta primer mix drove a second PCR of 7 to 11 cycles. TCRdb recomputed calls from the 5' RACE reads with MiXCR, one row per CDR3 protein. The table records roughly 800,000 distinct CDR3 sequences, roughly 60% of them present only once. The material sequenced was blood. Receptors originate from a young man in good health.

The chain links TRBV24-1 to TRBJ2-5, with D hard to call. This CDR3 contains 12 residues. Germline V gives CDR1 KGHDR, CDR2 SFDVKD. V lost 4 bases and J lost 3, with 5 bases in between. CDR3 coding DNA: TGTGCCACCAGTGAGGGGAAAGAGACCCAGTACTTC. Amino acids: CATSEGKETQYF.

About this clonotype: A read error may produce the germline difference seen at one junction end. The rearrangement joins TRBV27 to TRBJ2-1; 7 bases fit TRBD1. Germline V CDR1 and CDR2: MNHEY, SMNVEV (reference sequence). The CDR3 is 15 amino acids. CDR3: CVSSLGGQHNNEQFF. The CDR3 DNA sequence: TGTGTCAGCAGTTTAGGGGGACAGCATAACAATGAGCAGTTCTTC.

The rearrangement joins TRBV9 to TRBJ1-2, with 7 bases fitting TRBD1. Germline-derived CDR1 and CDR2 are SGDLS and YYNGEE. This CDR3 has 15 amino acids. The V segment lost 4 bases and the J segment 2 bases; nucleotides outside the gene matches: 8. The CDR3 loop reads CASSRQTGTNYGYTF. In DNA form, the CDR3 reads TGTGCCAGCAGCCGTCAGACAGGGACAAACTATGGCTACACCTTC.

The V and J genes are TRBV28 and TRBJ1-5, with no clear D. The V end was cut by 6 bases, the J end by 0 bases, with 12 bases between. Germline values: CDR1 MDHEN, CDR2 SYDVKM. The CDR3 runs to 15 residues. This CDR3 reads CASSHQEYSNQPQHF. The DNA for the CDR3 is TGTGCCAGCAGCCATCAGGAGTATAGCAATCAGCCCCAGCATTTT.

The chain's CDR3 is CASSLLAGGLFYEQYF. Written as DNA, the CDR3 is TGCGCCAGCAGCCTACTAGCGGGGGGGCTTTTCTACGAGCAGTACTTC. The genes are TRBV5-1 and TRBJ2-7, with 13 bases matching TRBD2. This CDR3 is built from 16 residues. The ends lost 4 bases at V and 3 bases at J; junction bases unmatched: 7. CDR1 is SGHRS, CDR2 YFSETQ, per germline.

The genes are TRBV6-5 and TRBJ2-1; possible D gene TRBD2, 6 bases. The V end was cut by 0 bases, the J end by 4 bases, with 13 bases between. In germline, CDR1 is MNHEY, CDR2 SVGAGI. The CDR3 loop spans 16 amino acids. CDR3 region: CASSYSIGEAYNEQFF. The CDR3 bases are TGTGCCAGCAGTTACTCGATCGGGGAGGCGTACAATGAGCAGTTCTTC.

The genes are TRBV19 and TRBJ2-7, with TRBD2 matching 8 bases. The CDR3 has 15 amino acids. The germline CDR1 and CDR2 sequences are LNHDA and SQIVND (reference sequence). The V gene end was trimmed by 7 bases and the J gene end by 1 base; junction bases not matched to a gene: 9. The CDR3 nucleotides read TGTGCCAGTATGGGAGCGGGGGACAAGTCCTACGAGCAGTACTTC. This sequence encodes CASMGAGDKSYEQYF.

V gene TRBV29-1 combines with J gene TRBJ2-7, with 7 bases identical to TRBD1. Germline V lookup: CDR1 SQVTM, CDR2 ANQGSEA. V gave up 7 bases and J gave up 2 bases; unmatched junction bases: 8. The CDR3 contains 13 residues. Here the CDR3 DNA reads TGCAGCGCCCAAGACAGGGTCGCCTACGAGCAGTACTTC. Residues: CSAQDRVAYEQYF.

V is TRBV12-3 or TRBV12-4 and J is TRBJ2-7, with TRBD1 matching over 7 bases. Near its end, the DNA agrees better with TRBJ2-5, so the J call may be wrong. This CDR3 contains 12 residues. The CDR3 loop is CASRKQGRTQYF. The CDR3, as DNA: TGTGCCAGCAGGAAACAGGGGAGGACCCAGTACTTC.